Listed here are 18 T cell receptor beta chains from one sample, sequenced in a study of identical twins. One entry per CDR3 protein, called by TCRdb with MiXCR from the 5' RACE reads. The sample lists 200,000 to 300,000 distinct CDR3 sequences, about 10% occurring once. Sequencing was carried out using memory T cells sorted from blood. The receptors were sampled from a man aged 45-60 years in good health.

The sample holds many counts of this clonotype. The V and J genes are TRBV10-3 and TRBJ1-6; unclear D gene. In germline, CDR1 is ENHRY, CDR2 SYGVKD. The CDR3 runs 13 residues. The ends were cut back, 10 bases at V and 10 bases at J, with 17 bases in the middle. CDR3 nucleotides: TGTGCCAGCAGGAATCAAGGGAGGTCACCCCTCCACTTT. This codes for CASRNQGRSPLHF.

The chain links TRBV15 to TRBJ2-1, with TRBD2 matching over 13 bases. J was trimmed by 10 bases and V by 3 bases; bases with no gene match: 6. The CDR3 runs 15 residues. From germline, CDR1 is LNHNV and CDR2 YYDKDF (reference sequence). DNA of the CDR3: TGTGCCACCAGCAGCGGACTAGCGGGAGTGAGGGAGCAGTTCTTC. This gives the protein CATSSGLAGVREQFF.

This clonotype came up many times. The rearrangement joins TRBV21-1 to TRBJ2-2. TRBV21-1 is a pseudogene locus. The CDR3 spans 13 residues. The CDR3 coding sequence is TGTGCCAGCACCTTTCCGGATACCGGGGAGCTGTTTTTT. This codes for CASTFPDTGELFF.

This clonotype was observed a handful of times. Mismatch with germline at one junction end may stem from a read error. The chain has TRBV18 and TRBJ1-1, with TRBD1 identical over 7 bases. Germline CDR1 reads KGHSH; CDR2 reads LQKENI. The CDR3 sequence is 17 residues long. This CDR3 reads CASSPSMTGRLKTEAFF. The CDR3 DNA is TGTGCCAGCTCACCCTCCATGACAGGGCGGTTGAAAACTGAAGCTTTCTTT.

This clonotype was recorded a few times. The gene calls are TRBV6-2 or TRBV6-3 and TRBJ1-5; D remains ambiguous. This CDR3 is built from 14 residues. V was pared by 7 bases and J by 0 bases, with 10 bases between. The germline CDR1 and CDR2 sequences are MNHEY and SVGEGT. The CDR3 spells CASTIADSNQPQHF. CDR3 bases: TGTGCCAGCACTATCGCAGATAGCAATCAGCCCCAGCATTTT.

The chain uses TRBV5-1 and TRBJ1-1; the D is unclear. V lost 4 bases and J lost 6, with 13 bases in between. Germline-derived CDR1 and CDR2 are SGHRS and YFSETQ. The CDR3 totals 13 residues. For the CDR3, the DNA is TGCGCCAGCAGCCCGGACGGCGAAGCTGAAGCTTTCTTT. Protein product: CASSPDGEAEAFF.

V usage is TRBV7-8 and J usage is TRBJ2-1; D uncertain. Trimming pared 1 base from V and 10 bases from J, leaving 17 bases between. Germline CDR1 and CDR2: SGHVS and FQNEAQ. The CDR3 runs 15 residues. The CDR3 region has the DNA TGTGCCAGCAGCTTAGTCCAGGACCTCGCTTTCGAGCAGTTCTTC. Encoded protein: CASSLVQDLAFEQFF.

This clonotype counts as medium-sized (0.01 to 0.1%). The CDR3 nucleotides are TGTGCCAGCAGCTTCAAGGGACCCTTCGCGACTCCGAACACCGGGGAGCTGTTTTTT. Protein product: CASSFKGPFATPNTGELFF. This chain links TRBV7-6 with TRBJ2-2; D possibly uses TRBD1 or TRBD2 (5 bases each). The V gene lost 3 bases and the J gene lost 0 bases, with 20 bases spanning the gap. This CDR3 has 19 residues. Germline lookup yields CDR1 SGHVS and CDR2 FNYEAQ.

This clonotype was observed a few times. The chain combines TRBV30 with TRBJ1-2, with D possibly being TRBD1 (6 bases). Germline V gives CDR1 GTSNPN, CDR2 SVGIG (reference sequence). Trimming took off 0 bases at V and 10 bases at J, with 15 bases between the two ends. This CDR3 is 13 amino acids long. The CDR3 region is CAWSVQGGRDYTF. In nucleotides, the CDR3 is TGTGCCTGGAGTGTACAAGGGGGAAGAGACTACACCTTC.

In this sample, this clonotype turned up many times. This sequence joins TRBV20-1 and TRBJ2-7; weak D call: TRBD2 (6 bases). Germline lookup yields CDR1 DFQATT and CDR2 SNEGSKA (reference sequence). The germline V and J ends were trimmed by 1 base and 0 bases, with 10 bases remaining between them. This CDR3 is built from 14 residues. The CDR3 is CSARGRDFSYEQYF. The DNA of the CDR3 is TGCAGTGCTAGAGGCCGGGACTTCTCCTACGAGCAGTACTTC.

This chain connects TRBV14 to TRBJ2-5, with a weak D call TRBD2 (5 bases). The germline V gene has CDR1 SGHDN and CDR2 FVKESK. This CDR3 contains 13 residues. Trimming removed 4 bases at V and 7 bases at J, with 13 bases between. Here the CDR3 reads CASSLGPSGTQYF. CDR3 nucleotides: TGTGCCAGCAGCCTAGGACCAAGCGGGACCCAGTACTTC.

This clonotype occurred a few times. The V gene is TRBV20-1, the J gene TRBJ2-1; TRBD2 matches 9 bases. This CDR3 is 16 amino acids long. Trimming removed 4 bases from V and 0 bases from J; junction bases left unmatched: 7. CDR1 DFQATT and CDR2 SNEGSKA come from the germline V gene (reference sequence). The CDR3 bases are TGCAGTGCTATTGCGGGGGGGCACATCTCCTACAATGAGCAGTTCTTC. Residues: CSAIAGGHISYNEQFF.

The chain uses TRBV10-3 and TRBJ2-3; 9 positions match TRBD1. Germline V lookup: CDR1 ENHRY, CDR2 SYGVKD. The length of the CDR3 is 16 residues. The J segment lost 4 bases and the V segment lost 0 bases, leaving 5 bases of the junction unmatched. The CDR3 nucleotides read TGTGCCATCAGTGAGTCTAGGACAGGGGACTCAGATACGCAGTATTTT. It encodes CAISESRTGDSDTQYF.

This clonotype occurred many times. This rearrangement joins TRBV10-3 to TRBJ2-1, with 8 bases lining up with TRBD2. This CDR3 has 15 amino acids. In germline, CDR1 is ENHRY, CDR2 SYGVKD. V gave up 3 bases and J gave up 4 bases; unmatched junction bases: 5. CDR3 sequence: CAISDGGRIYNEQFF. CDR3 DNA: TGTGCCATCAGTGACGGCGGGAGGATATACAATGAGCAGTTCTTC.

The CDR3 reads CASSEDSGGVGGYTF. The CDR3 nucleotides read TGTGCCAGCAGTGAAGATTCAGGGGGCGTAGGAGGCTACACCTTC. This chain links TRBV6-1 with TRBJ1-2, with 8 nucleotides matching TRBD1. V trimming: 1 base; J trimming: 8 bases; junction bases outside the gene matches: 9. Germline CDR1 reads MNHNS; CDR2 reads SASEGT. CDR3 length: 15 amino acids.

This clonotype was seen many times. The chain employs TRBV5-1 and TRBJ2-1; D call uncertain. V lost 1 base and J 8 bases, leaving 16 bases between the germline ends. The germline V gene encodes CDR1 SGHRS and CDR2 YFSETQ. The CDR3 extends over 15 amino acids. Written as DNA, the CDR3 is TGCGCCAGCAGCTTGTCAGGCGATATTGGTTATGAGCAGTTCTTC. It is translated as CASSLSGDIGYEQFF.

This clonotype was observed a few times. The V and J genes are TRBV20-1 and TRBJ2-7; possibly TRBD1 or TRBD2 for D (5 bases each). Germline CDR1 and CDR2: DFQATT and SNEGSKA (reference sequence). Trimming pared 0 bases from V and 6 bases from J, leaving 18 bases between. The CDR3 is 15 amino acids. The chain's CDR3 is CSARDGTTGGVEQYF. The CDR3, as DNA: TGCAGTGCTAGAGACGGGACCACCGGTGGGGTCGAGCAGTACTTC.

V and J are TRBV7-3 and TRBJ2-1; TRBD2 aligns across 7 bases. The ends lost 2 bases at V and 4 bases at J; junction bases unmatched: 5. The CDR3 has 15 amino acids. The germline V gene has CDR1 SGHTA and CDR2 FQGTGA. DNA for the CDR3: TGTGCCAGCAGCTTAGGGAGCGGGAATTACAATGAGCAGTTCTTC. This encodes CASSLGSGNYNEQFF.